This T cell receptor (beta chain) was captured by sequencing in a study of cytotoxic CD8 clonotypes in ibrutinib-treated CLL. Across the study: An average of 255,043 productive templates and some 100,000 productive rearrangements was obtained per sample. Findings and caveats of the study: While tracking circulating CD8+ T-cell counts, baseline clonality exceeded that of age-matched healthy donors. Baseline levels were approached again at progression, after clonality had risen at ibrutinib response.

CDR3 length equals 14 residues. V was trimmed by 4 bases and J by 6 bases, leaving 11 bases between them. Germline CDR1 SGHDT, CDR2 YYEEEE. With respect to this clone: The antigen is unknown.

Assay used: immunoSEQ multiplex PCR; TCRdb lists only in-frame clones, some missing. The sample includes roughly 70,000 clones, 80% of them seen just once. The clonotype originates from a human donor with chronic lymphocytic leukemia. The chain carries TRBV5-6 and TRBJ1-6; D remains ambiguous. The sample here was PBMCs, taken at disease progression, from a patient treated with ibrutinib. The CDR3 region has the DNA TGTGCCAGCAGCAAGACCTGGGTTAATTCACCCCTCCACTTT. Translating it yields CASSKTWVNSPLHF. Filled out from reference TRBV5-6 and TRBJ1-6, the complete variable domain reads DAGVTQSPTHLIKTRGQQVTLRCSPKSGHDTVSWYQQALGQGPQFIFQYYEEEERQRGNFPDRFSGHQFPNYSSELNVNALLLGDSALYLCASSKTWVNSPLHFGNGTRLTVT.